One and the same sample provided the 28 T cell receptor beta chains below, sequenced in a study of beta chain features in type 1 diabetes. Since all of the isolated RNA was reverse transcribed, expressed TCRB transcripts were what got sequenced. Repertoires were generated with immunoSEQ multiplex PCR, while TCRdb's copy carries only in-frame clones and drops some. The sample holds about 140,000 clones, roughly 9.3% seen once. Sequencing was carried out using central memory CD4+ T cells from blood. These receptor sequences come from a woman aged 40 to 49 in good health.

This chain connects TRBV18 to TRBJ2-5, with 11 bases aligning to TRBD1. Trimming cost V 6 bases and J 5 bases; bases outside gene matches: 11. Germline V lookup: CDR1 KGHSH, CDR2 LQKENI. This CDR3 is built from 16 residues. The CDR3 region has the DNA TGTGCCAGCTCCCGAAGGACAGGGGGCGCGATGGAGACCCAGTACTTC. This codes for CASSRRTGGAMETQYF.

This clone was counted a few times. The rearrangement links TRBV6-6 to TRBJ2-7; tentatively, D is TRBD1 (5 bases). CDR3 length: 14 amino acids. Per the germline V gene, CDR1 is MNHNY and CDR2 is SVGAGI (reference sequence). The V gene lost 4 bases and the J gene lost 4 bases, with 14 bases spanning the gap. In DNA form, the CDR3 reads TGTGCCAGCAGTTTCAAGGGGTTAAGGTACGAGCAGTACTTC. This codes for CASSFKGLRYEQYF.

This chain uses TRBV6-1 with TRBJ2-3, with 10 bases aligning to TRBD2. V lost 7 bases and J lost 5; bases outside the gene matches: 9. This CDR3 has 15 amino acids. The germline CDR1 and CDR2 sequences are MNHNS and SASEGT. CDR3: CASTLTSGPGDTQYF. Here the CDR3 DNA reads TGTGCCAGCACTTTGACTAGCGGGCCTGGAGATACGCAGTATTTT.

V gene TRBV10-3 combines with J gene TRBJ2-4; D perhaps matches TRBD1 (6 bases). CDR3 size: 15 residues. Germline assignment: CDR1 ENHRY and CDR2 SYGVKD. Trimming took off 4 bases at V and 8 bases at J, with 18 bases between the two ends. The CDR3 DNA reads as TGTGCCATCAGTGGCCGGGACAACCGAGGGGACATTCAGTACTTC. This encodes CAISGRDNRGDIQYF.

This chain uses TRBV6-6 with TRBJ1-4; tentative D call: TRBD1 (6 bases). The CDR3 runs to 13 residues. Trimming stripped 6 bases from V and 3 bases from J, with 8 bases between. CDR1 is MNHNY, CDR2 SVGAGI, per germline (reference sequence). CDR3 DNA sequence: TGTGCCAGCAGGACAGGTTCTAATGAAAAACTGTTTTTT. As protein: CASRTGSNEKLFF.

The V and J genes are TRBV18 and TRBJ1-1; D uncertain. The germline V gene has CDR1 KGHSH and CDR2 LQKENI. Trimming pared 3 bases from V and 3 bases from J, leaving 8 bases between. The CDR3 extends over 13 amino acids. CDR3 sequence (DNA): TGTGCCAGCTCACCGCAGAGGGACACTGAAGCTTTCTTT. Translating it yields CASSPQRDTEAFF. Complete variable domain (other parts from reference TRBV18 and TRBJ1-1): NAGVMQNPRHLVRRRGQEARLRCSPMKGHSHVYWYRQLPEEGLKFMVYLQKENIIDESGMPKERFSAEFPKEGPSILRIQQVVRGDSAAYFCASSPQRDTEAFFGQGTRLTVV.

The genes are TRBV7-2 and TRBJ2-7; tentatively, D is TRBD1 (6 bases). This CDR3 comprises 14 residues. Deletions cut 0 bases from V and 2 bases from J, with 8 bases between. Germline V gene sequence: CDR1 SGHTA, CDR2 FQGNSA. CDR3 bases: TGTGCCAGCAGCTTAGCGGGACAAACCTACGAGCAGTACTTC. Protein product: CASSLAGQTYEQYF.

This clone has more than one count but fewer than ten. The chain carries TRBV7-2 and TRBJ2-2, with 8 bases that match TRBD2. The CDR3 is 14 residues long. Looked up from germline, CDR1 is SGHTA and CDR2 is FQGNSA. V shed 8 bases, J shed 4 bases, and the junction held 6 bases outside the gene matches. In DNA, the CDR3 is TGTGCCAGCGGCAGGCTAGCGGGCACCGGGGAGCTGTTTTTT. It codes for CASGRLAGTGELFF.

This clone occurred a few times. The chain couples TRBV18 to TRBJ1-1; 8 bases align to TRBD1. The CDR3 has 14 amino acids. Losses at the gene ends were 3 bases for V and 4 bases for J; bases not matched to a gene: 4. Germline CDR1 reads KGHSH; CDR2 reads LQKENI. The CDR3: CASSPQGAATEAFF. Written as DNA, the CDR3 is TGTGCCAGCTCACCCCAGGGGGCGGCCACTGAAGCTTTCTTT.

This rearrangement joins TRBV5-4 to TRBJ1-4; unclear D gene. CDR3 size: 15 residues. Germline CDR1 is SGHNT and CDR2 is YYREEE (reference sequence). V was trimmed by 4 bases and J by 4 bases, leaving 14 bases between them. The CDR3 coding sequence is TGTGCCAGCAGCGTCGCATCACAGATTAATGAAAAACTGTTTTTT. Its translation: CASSVASQINEKLFF.

This clone showed up just a few times. Germline and junction disagree at one end, which may indicate a read error. This chain links TRBV5-1 with TRBJ2-2; 9 positions match TRBD2. This CDR3 comprises 15 residues. Germline V gene sequence: CDR1 SGHRS, CDR2 YFSETQ. The CDR3 region is CASGLTSGNTGELFF. In nucleotides, the CDR3 is TGCGCCAGCGGCTTGACTAGCGGGAACACCGGGGAGCTGTTTTTT.

V gene TRBV6-1 combines with J gene TRBJ2-5; D is perhaps TRBD1 (6 bases). CDR3 size: 15 residues. Looked up from germline, CDR1 is MNHNS and CDR2 is SASEGT. Deletions cut 6 bases from V and 1 base from J, with 15 bases between. Here the CDR3 DNA reads TGTGCCAGCAGCGCCACAGGGTCGTCCCAAGAGACCCAGTACTTC. Translating gives CASSATGSSQETQYF.

This clone came up a few times. V and J are TRBV5-1 and TRBJ2-7, with TRBD1 matching over 9 bases. V shed 2 bases, J shed 6 bases, and the junction held 9 bases outside the gene matches. The CDR3 is 15 amino acids. Germline V gene data show CDR1 as SGHRS and CDR2 as YFSETQ. The CDR3 here is CASSFPPGQGGEQYF. The CDR3 DNA sequence: TGCGCCAGCAGCTTTCCCCCGGGACAGGGAGGCGAGCAGTACTTC.

V is TRBV5-1 and J is TRBJ1-5; D perhaps matches TRBD1 (5 bases). V was trimmed by 0 bases and J by 2 bases, leaving 12 bases between them. The CDR3 contains 16 residues. The germline CDR1 and CDR2 sequences are SGHRS and YFSETQ. The CDR3 DNA reads as TGCGCCAGCAGCTTGGGGCAGGTAGGGGGCAATCAGCCCCAGCATTTT. Residues: CASSLGQVGGNQPQHF.

The chain is built from TRBV7-2 and TRBJ1-2; 7 bases line up with TRBD1. The CDR3 is made up of 14 amino acids. Per germline, CDR1 SGHTA and CDR2 FQGNSA. V lost 1 base to trimming and J lost 5 bases; unmatched junction nucleotides: 4. Here the CDR3 reads CASSLVQGWYGYTF. Here the CDR3 DNA reads TGTGCCAGCAGCTTAGTACAGGGGTGGTATGGCTACACCTTC.

This clone has just a few counts. The chain is built from TRBV7-9 and TRBJ1-1; 7 positions agree with TRBD1. Germline values: CDR1 SEHNR, CDR2 FQNEAQ (reference sequence). V lost 3 bases, J lost 11 bases, and 12 bases stayed unmatched. This CDR3 contains 14 residues. The CDR3 DNA sequence: TGTGCCAGCAGCTTGGACAGGAAAGACGACCCTGCTTTCTTT. Translation gives CASSLDRKDDPAFF.

This chain links TRBV4-3 with TRBJ2-7; a possible D gene is TRBD2 (5 bases). Trimming shortened V by 0 bases and J by 2 bases, and 11 bases separated the two germline ends. In germline, CDR1 is LGHNA, CDR2 YSLEER. There are 15 residues in the CDR3. CDR3 loop: CASSQEATGTYEQYF. CDR3 coding DNA: TGCGCCAGCAGCCAAGAAGCAACCGGGACCTACGAGCAGTACTTC.

This clone was counted ten times or more. The chain is built from TRBV15 and TRBJ2-3, with a tentative D call TRBD1 (5 bases). Trimming took off 2 bases at V and 6 bases at J, with 15 bases between the two ends. Germline CDR1 reads LNHNV; CDR2 reads YYDKDF (reference sequence). The CDR3 runs 15 residues. The CDR3 sequence is CATSRRGAIGDTQYF. For the CDR3, the DNA is TGTGCCACCAGCAGACGTGGGGCGATCGGGGATACGCAGTATTTT.

The table lists this clone with a few counts. The chain links TRBV5-4 to TRBJ2-2; 7 positions agree with TRBD2. This CDR3 is built from 15 residues. Germline loops: CDR1 SGHNT, CDR2 YYREEE (reference sequence). V was clipped by 2 bases and J by 5 bases; unmatched bases: 6. The CDR3 is CASSFPGLTTGELFF. CDR3 in DNA: TGTGCCAGCAGCTTCCCGGGACTAACTACCGGGGAGCTGTTTTTT.

This clone was picked up a small number of times. The rearrangement uses TRBV25-1 and TRBJ2-1; the D gene is possibly TRBD2 (5 bases). Trimming cost V 3 bases and J 6 bases, with 15 bases left between them. In germline, CDR1 is MGHDK, CDR2 SYGVNS. This CDR3 region has 15 residues. This chain's CDR3 is CASSDPNGAGNEQFF. As DNA, the CDR3 is TGTGCCAGCAGTGACCCTAACGGTGCGGGCAATGAGCAGTTCTTC.

This clone was seen only a few times. The chain links TRBV6-5 to TRBJ1-2, with 7 bases aligning to TRBD1. The CDR3 sequence is 14 residues long. Germline V gives CDR1 MNHEY, CDR2 SVGAGI. Germline trimming cut 3 bases from V and 4 bases from J; bases unmatched to any gene: 5. CDR3 amino acids: CASSYDRAPYGYTF. The CDR3 DNA follows: TGTGCCAGCAGTTATGACAGGGCTCCCTATGGCTACACCTTC.

This clone occurred many times. The rearrangement joins TRBV6-1 to TRBJ1-6; 7 bases are shared with TRBD1. With V trimmed by 0 bases and J by 9 bases, 5 bases remained unmatched. Germline-derived CDR1 and CDR2 are MNHNS and SASEGT. This CDR3 region has 15 residues. The CDR3 region is CASSEATGIGSPLHF. The CDR3, as DNA: TGTGCCAGCAGTGAAGCGACAGGGATCGGTTCACCCCTCCACTTT.

This clone was recorded a few times. The V gene is TRBV19, the J gene TRBJ2-2; 7 nucleotides align to TRBD2. Germline loops: CDR1 LNHDA, CDR2 SQIVND (reference sequence). With 7 bases clipped from V and 5 bases from J, the junction kept 13 bases outside the gene matches. The CDR3 contains 16 residues. In DNA, the CDR3 is TGTGCCAGTACCCAAATCGGAGGAGCGGGGACCGGGGAGCTGTTTTTT. This translates into CASTQIGGAGTGELFF. Using reference TRBV19 and TRBJ2-2 for the parts outside the CDR3, the full variable domain is DGGITQSPKYLFRKEGQNVTLSCEQNLNHDAMYWYRQDPGQGLRLIYYSQIVNDFQKGDIAEGYSVSREKKESFPLTVTSAQKNPTAFYLCASTQIGGAGTGELFFGEGSRLTVL.

A few counts support this clone. CDR3: CASSLGLAGPNTGELFF. CDR3 in DNA: TGTGCCAGCAGCTTGGGACTAGCGGGGCCGAACACCGGGGAGCTGTTTTTT. This sequence joins TRBV7-9 and TRBJ2-2, with 13 bases lining up with TRBD2. The V segment lost 3 bases and the J segment 0 bases; nucleotides outside the gene matches: 1. The germline V gene has CDR1 SEHNR and CDR2 FQNEAQ (reference sequence). The CDR3 sequence is 17 residues long. The full variable domain, with the rest looked up from reference TRBV7-9 and TRBJ2-2, is DTGVSQNPRHKITKRGQNVTFRCDPISEHNRLYWYRQTLGQGPEFLTYFQNEAQLEKSRLLSDRFSAERPKGSFSTLEIQRTEQGDSAMYLCASSLGLAGPNTGELFFGEGSRLTVL.

This clone came up a few times. The chain combines TRBV5-1 with TRBJ2-2; 8 bases fit TRBD1. Germline lookup yields CDR1 SGHRS and CDR2 YFSETQ. CDR3 length: 15 amino acids. The ends lost 6 bases at V and 0 bases at J; junction bases unmatched: 4. The CDR3 is CASKADRANTGELFF. The DNA of the CDR3 is TGCGCCAGCAAGGCGGACAGGGCGAACACCGGGGAGCTGTTTTTT.

The chain couples TRBV5-6 to TRBJ1-1, with D uncertain. This CDR3 region has 14 residues. The germline V and J ends were trimmed by 1 base and 2 bases, with 9 bases remaining between them. The germline CDR1 and CDR2 sequences are SGHDT and YYEEEE. CDR3 DNA sequence: TGTGCCAGCAGCTTGAATTGGGCAAACACTGAAGCTTTCTTT. Translating gives CASSLNWANTEAFF.

In nucleotides, the CDR3 is TGTGCCAGTATCGGGGGAGGGCTGTTCACCGGGGAGCTGTTTTTT. Translation: CASIGGGLFTGELFF. The gene calls are TRBV19 and TRBJ2-2; the match to TRBD2 covers 7 bases. Germline V gene lookup returns CDR1 LNHDA and CDR2 SQIVND (reference sequence). J was trimmed by 4 bases and V by 7 bases; bases with no gene match: 9. The CDR3 consists of 15 residues.

This clone was seen more than once but under ten times. CDR3 sequence: CASSLAQGSGANYGYTF. DNA of the CDR3: TGTGCCAGCAGTTTAGCCCAAGGAAGCGGGGCAAACTATGGCTACACCTTC. The rearrangement joins TRBV27 to TRBJ1-2; D is perhaps TRBD1 (5 bases). The CDR3 extends over 17 amino acids. V was shortened by 2 bases and J by 2 bases, with 18 bases between the two germline ends. Looked up from germline, CDR1 is MNHEY and CDR2 is SMNVEV (reference sequence).